This passage covers 25 T cell receptor beta chains from one sample sequenced in a study of tumour-infiltrating T cells in Burkitt lymphoma. Here immunoSEQ multiplex PCR was the method, and the copy in TCRdb shows in-frame clones only, minus some. Of 1,300 or so clones in the sample, about 11% were seen once. What was sequenced was tumor tissue. Receptor source: a human donor with Burkitt lymphoma.

This clone has only a few counts. The chain uses TRBV6-1 and TRBJ1-5; the D gene is possibly TRBD1 (6 bases). V lost 4 bases, J lost 3 bases, and 10 bases lay in between. The CDR3 covers 14 residues. Germline V gene sequence: CDR1 MNHNS, CDR2 SASEGT. The CDR3 is CASSGQAINQPQHF. The CDR3 region has the DNA TGTGCCAGCAGTGGACAGGCGATCAATCAGCCCCAGCATTTT.

This clone was observed a few times. This rearrangement joins TRBV10-3 to TRBJ1-5, with D possibly TRBD1 on 6 matching bases. This CDR3 region has 12 residues. Per germline, CDR1 ENHRY and CDR2 SYGVKD. Trimming took 7 bases from V and 14 from J, leaving 18 bases between them. The CDR3 DNA sequence: TGTGCCATCACCGTAGGGGGGTGGTGCAAGCATTTT. This encodes CAITVGGWCKHF.

This clone has more than one count but fewer than ten. The CDR3 DNA reads TGTGCCAGCAGCCCCGAGCTAGTTTACGAGCAGTACTTC. Its translation: CASSPELVYEQYF. The chain links TRBV7-9 to TRBJ2-7; D gene unclear. V was clipped by 5 bases and J by 4 bases, with 12 bases between them. Germline lookup yields CDR1 SEHNR and CDR2 FQNEAQ (reference sequence). The CDR3 length is 13 residues.

This clone was counted between two and nine times. The chain has TRBV5-1 and TRBJ2-7; 9 bases match TRBD1. This CDR3 comprises 16 residues. V shed 0 bases, J shed 4 bases, and the junction held 8 bases outside the gene matches. CDR1 and CDR2 from the germline V gene are SGHRS and YFSETQ. The CDR3 is CASSLEAVGQGYEQYF. The DNA for the CDR3 is TGCGCCAGCAGCTTGGAAGCTGTGGGACAGGGATACGAGCAGTACTTC.

The V call is TRBV6-6, the J call TRBJ2-7; 10 bases fit TRBD1. The CDR3 is 13 amino acids. Germline CDR1 and CDR2: MNHNY and SVGAGI (reference sequence). V lost 4 bases and J lost 6; bases outside the gene matches: 3. The CDR3 spells CASSLTGGAEQYF. For the CDR3, the DNA is TGTGCCAGCAGTTTGACAGGGGGCGCCGAGCAGTACTTC.

V usage is TRBV19 and J usage is TRBJ1-3; possibly TRBD1 for D (5 bases). CDR1 and CDR2 from the germline V gene are LNHDA and SQIVND (reference sequence). V lost 6 bases and J lost 0, with 12 bases in between. CDR3 length: 15 residues. CDR3 residues: CASRGEITSGNTIYF. In nucleotides, the CDR3 is TGTGCCAGTAGAGGGGAGATCACCTCTGGAAACACCATATATTTT.

A few counts support this clone. V is TRBV12-5 and J is TRBJ1-1, with D possibly TRBD1 on 6 matching bases. The germline V gene has CDR1 LGHNT and CDR2 FRNRAP. The CDR3 contains 13 residues. The V and J ends lost 0 bases and 5 bases respectively, with 7 bases between them. CDR3 sequence: CASGLVGGTEAFF. DNA of the CDR3: TGTGCTAGTGGTTTGGTAGGGGGGACTGAAGCTTTCTTT. The full variable domain, its missing parts supplied by reference TRBV12-5 and TRBJ1-1, is DARVTQTPRHKVTEMGQEVTMRCQPILGHNTVFWYRQTMMQGLELLAYFRNRAPLDDSGMPKDRFSAEMPDATLATLKIQPSEPRDSAVYFCASGLVGGTEAFFGQGTRLTVV.

The chain is built from TRBV29-1 and TRBJ1-2; maybe TRBD1 (5 bases). Trimming removed 6 bases at V and 3 bases at J, with 20 bases between. Germline V gene sequence: CDR1 SQVTM, CDR2 ANQGSEA. The CDR3 consists of 15 residues. The CDR3 nucleotides read TGCAGCGTCACCCCGGATAGGGGCCTTCACTATGGCTACACCTTC. Protein sequence: CSVTPDRGLHYGYTF. The whole variable domain, filled in from reference TRBV29-1 and TRBJ1-2, reads SAVISQKPSRDICQRGTSLTIQCQVDSQVTMMFWYRQQPGQSLTLIATANQGSEATYESGFVIDKFPISRPNLTFSTLTVSNMSPEDSSIYLCSVTPDRGLHYGYTFGSGTRLTVV.

The genes are TRBV5-5 and TRBJ2-1; possible D gene TRBD2, 6 bases. V shed 2 bases and J shed 7 bases, with 16 bases lying between them. Germline V gene sequence: CDR1 SGHKS, CDR2 YYEKEE (reference sequence). This CDR3 has 15 residues. In DNA, the CDR3 is TGTGCCAGCAGCTTCGGGGACGGGGGACGGAATGAGCAGTTCTTC. Protein product: CASSFGDGGRNEQFF.

The V call is TRBV5-6, the J call TRBJ2-3; D possibly corresponds to TRBD2 (6 bases). Germline V gene lookup returns CDR1 SGHDT and CDR2 YYEEEE. The CDR3 spans 16 residues. V lost 4 bases, J lost 0 bases, and 15 bases lay in between. CDR3 protein: CASSTRDWVSTDTQYF. CDR3 DNA sequence: TGTGCCAGCAGCACCCGGGACTGGGTGAGCACAGATACGCAGTATTTT.

V gene TRBV5-1 combines with J gene TRBJ2-1; the D is unclear. CDR1 SGHRS and CDR2 YFSETQ come from the germline V gene. The CDR3 totals 13 residues. Trimming stripped 1 base from V and 6 bases from J, with 8 bases between. CDR3: CASSLPSLNEQFF. CDR3 coding DNA: TGCGCCAGCAGCTTGCCGAGTCTCAATGAGCAGTTCTTC.

This clone showed up just a few times. The chain carries TRBV11-2 and TRBJ2-4; 7 bases map to TRBD1. Per the germline V gene, CDR1 is SGHAT and CDR2 is FQNNGV. V gave up 4 bases and J gave up 11 bases; unmatched junction bases: 5. This CDR3 has 12 residues. The CDR3 loop reads CASSYDRVFQYF. As DNA, the CDR3 is TGTGCCAGCAGCTACGACAGGGTATTTCAGTACTTC.

The V and J genes are TRBV7-9 and TRBJ1-2; D is ambiguous. The CDR3 totals 12 residues. Germline V gene sequence: CDR1 SEHNR, CDR2 FQNEAQ (reference sequence). V was clipped by 11 bases and J by 9 bases, with 19 bases between them. CDR3: CALREGVGSYTF. DNA for the CDR3: TGTGCCCTCCGTGAGGGCGTCGGGAGCTACACCTTC.

This clone came up a few times. The V and J genes are TRBV18 and TRBJ1-5, with D tentatively TRBD1 (6 bases). Germline lookup yields CDR1 KGHSH and CDR2 LQKENI. The CDR3 covers 14 residues. Trimming removed 3 bases at V and 4 bases at J, with 10 bases between. DNA of the CDR3: TGTGCCAGCTCACCGCAGACAGGAAATCAGCCCCAGCATTTT. This sequence encodes CASSPQTGNQPQHF.

As for this clone: Sequence at one end of the junction differs from germline and may be a read error. This rearrangement joins TRBV11-2 to TRBJ2-6; TRBD1 or TRBD2 may be the D gene (5 bases each). The germline gives CDR1 SGHAT, CDR2 FQNNGV. The length of the CDR3 is 13 residues. The CDR3 spells CTSSWGWANVLTF. Here the CDR3 DNA reads TGTACCAGCAGCTGGGGGTGGGCCAACGTCCTGACTTTC. Together with reference TRBV11-2 and TRBJ2-6, the CDR3 gives the full variable domain: EAGVAQSPRYKIIEKRQSVAFWCNPISGHATLYWYQQILGQGPKLLIQFQNNGVVDDSQLPKDRFSAERLKGVDSTLKIQPAKLEDSAVYLCTSSWGWANVLTFGAGSRLTVL.

This clone was detected a few times. The V and J genes are TRBV5-6 and TRBJ2-7, with 9 bases fitting TRBD1. The CDR3 extends over 14 amino acids. J lost 2 bases, V lost 4 bases, and 4 bases had no gene match. Germline assignment: CDR1 SGHDT and CDR2 YYEEEE. CDR3 protein: CASSRDRDTYEQYF. The CDR3 bases are TGTGCCAGCAGCAGGGACAGGGATACCTACGAGCAGTACTTC.

This clone appeared a few times. The chain employs TRBV2 and TRBJ2-2, with TRBD1 matching over 10 bases. CDR1 and CDR2 from the germline V gene are SNHLY and FYNNEI. The J segment lost 7 bases and the V segment lost 2 bases, leaving 13 bases of the junction unmatched. The length of the CDR3 is 18 residues. The CDR3 coding sequence is TGTGCCAGCAGTGAACTTACCGGGACAGGGGTTAAGGACGGGGAGCTGTTTTTT. It translates to CASSELTGTGVKDGELFF.

This clone was counted only a few times. V gene TRBV19 combines with J gene TRBJ1-2; perhaps TRBD1 as D (6 bases). The CDR3 runs to 13 residues. Per the germline V gene, CDR1 is LNHDA and CDR2 is SQIVND (reference sequence). Trimming shortened V by 3 bases and J by 3 bases, and 8 bases separated the two germline ends. This CDR3 is CASSMRGDYGYTF. The CDR3 coding sequence is TGTGCCAGTAGTATGAGGGGGGACTATGGCTACACCTTC. Full variable domain (missing parts from reference TRBV19 and TRBJ1-2): DGGITQSPKYLFRKEGQNVTLSCEQNLNHDAMYWYRQDPGQGLRLIYYSQIVNDFQKGDIAEGYSVSREKKESFPLTVTSAQKNPTAFYLCASSMRGDYGYTFGSGTRLTVV.

This clone was counted only a few times. In nucleotides, the CDR3 is TGTGCCACCAGCAGACTAGACAGTAATTCACCCCTCCACTTT. Translated: CATSRLDSNSPLHF. The chain is built from TRBV15 and TRBJ1-6; weak D call: TRBD1 (5 bases). Germline V gives CDR1 LNHNV, CDR2 YYDKDF (reference sequence). The germline V and J ends were trimmed by 2 bases and 6 bases, with 8 bases remaining between them. CDR3 length: 14 amino acids.

This clone came up a few times. V and J are TRBV9 and TRBJ1-2; D may be TRBD1 (6 bases). Germline CDR1 reads SGDLS; CDR2 reads YYNGEE. The CDR3 spans 12 residues. V lost 4 bases and J 7 bases, leaving 11 bases between the germline ends. The CDR3 region has the DNA TGTGCCAGCAGCCCAGTAGGGGGTGGCTACACCTTC. Translation gives CASSPVGGGYTF. The variable domain in full, completed from reference TRBV9 and TRBJ1-2, reads DSGVTQTPKHLITATGQRVTLRCSPRSGDLSVYWYQQSLDQGLQFLIQYYNGEERAKGNILERFSAQQFPDLHSELNLSSLELGDSALYFCASSPVGGGYTFGSGTRLTVV.

This clone was counted only a few times. The V call is TRBV27, the J call TRBJ2-7; possible D gene TRBD1, 7 bases. The ends were cut back, 6 bases at V and 6 bases at J, with 15 bases in the middle. The germline gives CDR1 MNHEY, CDR2 SMNVEV (reference sequence). The CDR3 spans 13 residues. CDR3 in amino acids: CASSPPGGFEQYF. The CDR3 DNA reads TGTGCCAGCAGCCCCCCAGGGGGGTTCGAGCAGTACTTC.

This clone was recorded a few times. The J gene is TRBJ1-5, the V gene TRBV27, with D possibly being TRBD1 (6 bases). The CDR3 runs to 16 residues. The ends were cut back, 6 bases at V and 6 bases at J, with 21 bases in the middle. Germline loops: CDR1 MNHEY, CDR2 SMNVEV (reference sequence). Here the CDR3 DNA reads TGTGCCAGCAGCGCAGACAGGCGACGGGCGCGTCAGCCCCAGCATTTT. It is translated as CASSADRRRARQPQHF.

This clone was detected only a few times. The chain uses TRBV12-5 and TRBJ2-5, with 12 nucleotides matching TRBD2. The length of the CDR3 is 14 residues. Germline CDR1 is LGHNT and CDR2 is FRNRAP. Trimming cost V 5 bases and J 5 bases; bases outside gene matches: 3. CDR3 loop: CASGPGTSGETQYF. CDR3 sequence (DNA): TGTGCTAGTGGTCCCGGGACTAGCGGGGAGACCCAGTACTTC.

This clone turned up a few times. At the DNA level, this CDR3 is encoded by other sequences in the same sample as well. The chain joins TRBV7-2 to TRBJ2-5; the D gene is possibly TRBD2 (7 bases). The CDR3 runs 15 residues. Germline V gives CDR1 SGHTA, CDR2 FQGNSA. Trimming took off 2 bases at V and 2 bases at J, with 12 bases between the two ends. The CDR3 sequence: CASSLWGGQQETQYF. CDR3 nucleotides: TGTGCCAGCAGCTTATGGGGGGGGCAGCAAGAGACCCAGTACTTC.

J is TRBJ2-3 and V is TRBV6-1; 14 positions match TRBD2. Germline V gene lookup returns CDR1 MNHNS and CDR2 SASEGT. The ends lost 4 bases at V and 0 bases at J; junction bases unmatched: 0. The CDR3 sequence is 16 residues long. CDR3 bases: TGTGCCAGCAGTGGACTAGCGGGGGGGAGCACAGATACGCAGTATTTT. The encoded protein is CASSGLAGGSTDTQYF.